One and the same sample provided the 21 T cell receptor beta chains below, sequenced in a study of T-cell reconstitution after alpha-beta-depleted transplantation in children (dated by TCRdb to about 2016). The library was prepared using PCR. These reads were obtained on an Illumina HiSeq 2500. Molecular barcoding was employed in the preparation of TCR libraries, with unique molecular identifiers being used to normalize TCRbeta repertoire quantification. TCRdb reprocessing: public reads trimmed at Q25 with fastp, clones called with MiXCR, in-frame beta chains kept. Each record represents a unique CDR3 protein, reported with the most common genes and DNA among its rows. In this sample the table shows over 450,000 distinct CDR3 sequences, about 11% of which occur a single time. 2% to 2.5% of the sample is taken by the ten largest. In the paper's terms, the treatment or condition label means: allogeneic hematopoietic cell transplantation with graft depleted of TCRalphabeta T cells and CD19 B cells.

The sequencing used PBMCs, collected before TCRalphabeta/CD19-depleted stem cell transplant. Every receptor here comes from a child aged 2-15 years with inherited bone marrow failure, due to receive a stem cell transplant.

There are a few counts of this clonotype. CDR3 bases: TGTGCCAGCAGTCTTCCAAGCCATACGCAGTATTTT. Its translation: CASSLPSHTQYF. The V and J genes are TRBV14 and TRBJ2-3; D is ambiguous. The ends were cut back, 6 bases at V and 7 bases at J, with 11 bases in the middle. Germline CDR1 and CDR2: SGHDN and FVKESK. The CDR3 spans 12 residues.

This clonotype was counted at least ten times. The V and J genes are TRBV6-2 or TRBV6-3 and TRBJ2-7; TRBD2 matches 14 bases. V lost 2 bases, J lost 7 bases, and 7 bases stayed unmatched. The CDR3 totals 16 residues. Germline assignment: CDR1 MNHEY and CDR2 SVGEGT. CDR3 in DNA: TGTGCCAGCAGTTACGGGACTAGCGGGAGTCCGTTTGAGCAGTACTTC. It encodes CASSYGTSGSPFEQYF.

The count of this clonotype is one. The CDR3, as DNA: TGTGCCAGCAGTTTAAGCCTAGTCTCCTACGAGCAGTACTTC. Translated, it gives CASSLSLVSYEQYF. The chain combines TRBV27 with TRBJ2-7; D is unresolved. Germline CDR1 reads MNHEY; CDR2 reads SMNVEV (reference sequence). The CDR3 has 14 residues. The V end lost 2 bases, the J end lost 0 bases, and 8 bases lay between the germline ends.

This clonotype was seen many times. The chain carries TRBV5-1 and TRBJ2-1; 10 bases are a match to TRBD2. Germline V CDR1 and CDR2: SGHRS, YFSETQ. CDR3 length equals 15 residues. The ends lost 4 bases at V and 6 bases at J; junction bases unmatched: 7. The CDR3 coding sequence is TGCGCCAGCAGCCCCGCGACTAGCGGGCGCAATGAGCAGTTCTTC. Translated, it gives CASSPATSGRNEQFF.

CDR3 region: CASSLDPGQGAESTDTQYF. CDR3 DNA: TGCGCCAGCAGCTTGGATCCGGGACAGGGGGCGGAGAGCACAGATACGCAGTATTTT. V usage is TRBV5-1 and J usage is TRBJ2-3; TRBD1 matches 12 bases. The CDR3 sequence is 19 residues long. Germline CDR1 and CDR2: SGHRS and YFSETQ. J gave up 0 bases and V 0 bases, and 8 bases lay outside the gene matches.

This clonotype was observed many times. The chain links TRBV20-1 to TRBJ2-7, with D tentatively TRBD1 or TRBD2 (6 bases each). Germline V gene lookup returns CDR1 DFQATT and CDR2 SNEGSKA (reference sequence). This CDR3 contains 15 residues. The ends were cut back, 3 bases at V and 2 bases at J, with 17 bases in the middle. The CDR3 is CSASKVRGTTYEQYF. The CDR3 DNA is TGCAGTGCTAGTAAGGTTCGCGGGACAACCTACGAGCAGTACTTC.

This clonotype was counted ten times or more. V and J are TRBV10-3 and TRBJ2-1; 10 bases fit TRBD1. J was trimmed by 8 bases and V by 2 bases; bases with no gene match: 3. The CDR3 contains 14 residues. Germline values: CDR1 ENHRY, CDR2 SYGVKD. CDR3 protein: CAISEDRGLYEQFF. The CDR3 DNA reads as TGTGCCATCAGTGAGGACAGGGGGCTCTATGAGCAGTTCTTC.

This clonotype appeared many times. This chain links TRBV20-1 with TRBJ2-3, with D hard to call. V lost 2 bases to trimming and J lost 3 bases, with 6 bases between them. Germline values: CDR1 DFQATT, CDR2 SNEGSKA (reference sequence). This CDR3 spans 12 amino acids. CDR3 DNA sequence: TGCAGTGCTAGAAGTATGACAGATACGCAGTATTTT. Translated, it gives CSARSMTDTQYF.

The gene calls are TRBV19 and TRBJ2-5; D not certain. Germline values: CDR1 LNHDA, CDR2 SQIVND (reference sequence). The V gene lost 11 bases and the J gene lost 10 bases, with 8 bases spanning the gap. The CDR3 length is 8 residues. The CDR3 spells CAPRSQYF. CDR3 coding DNA: TGTGCCCCCCGTAGCCAGTACTTC.

The chain combines TRBV3-1 with TRBJ1-5, with D perhaps TRBD1 (6 bases). V lost 5 bases to trimming and J lost 7 bases, with 9 bases between them. This CDR3 contains 12 residues. Germline loops: CDR1 LGHDT, CDR2 YNNKEL (reference sequence). Here the CDR3 reads CASSNGQQPQHF. CDR3 sequence (DNA): TGTGCCAGCAGCAACGGACAGCAGCCCCAGCATTTT. The full variable domain, completed using reference TRBV3-1 and TRBJ1-5, is DTAVSQTPKYLVTQMGNDKSIKCEQNLGHDTMYWYKQDSKKFLKIMFSYNNKELIINETVPNRFSPKSPDKAHLNLHINSLELGDSAVYFCASSNGQQPQHFGDGTRLSIL.

This clonotype was counted ten times or more. The J gene is TRBJ1-1, the V gene TRBV12-3 or TRBV12-4; possible D gene TRBD1, 5 bases. The CDR3 sequence is 14 residues long. Trimming took 4 bases from V and 10 from J, leaving 19 bases between them. DNA of the CDR3: TGTGCCAGCAGTTGGGGGACCGCGAGTAGGGCAGCTTTCTTT. Translated, it gives CASSWGTASRAAFF.

This clonotype was counted many times. V and J are TRBV7-2 and TRBJ2-1; 10 bases map to TRBD2. Trimming removed 5 bases from V and 9 bases from J; junction bases left unmatched: 10. Per the germline V gene, CDR1 is SGHTA and CDR2 is FQGNSA. The CDR3 has 15 residues. CDR3 residues: CASSLQAGGPGEQFF. The CDR3 DNA reads TGTGCCAGCAGCCTACAAGCGGGAGGGCCCGGTGAGCAGTTCTTC. Combining the CDR3 with reference TRBV7-2 and TRBJ2-1 gives the whole variable domain GAGVSQSPSNKVTEKGKDVELRCDPISGHTALYWYRQSLGQGLEFLIYFQGNSAPDKSGLPSDRFSAERTGGSVSTLTIQRTQQEDSAVYLCASSLQAGGPGEQFFGPGTRLTVL.

A word on this clonotype: Just one base apart from a much larger clone, this may be a read error. The V and J genes are TRBV28 and TRBJ2-4, with D perhaps TRBD1 or TRBD2 (5 bases each). Germline V gene sequence: CDR1 MDHEN, CDR2 SYDVKM. The CDR3 runs to 16 residues. CDR3 loop: CASRPPGRLAKNVQYF. In nucleotides, the CDR3 is TGTGCCAGCAGGCCTCCGGGACGGTTAGCCAAAAACGTTCAGTACTTC.

This clonotype was counted ten times or more. The V and J genes are TRBV20-1 and TRBJ2-7, with D uncertain. This CDR3 is 13 amino acids long. The germline CDR1 and CDR2 sequences are DFQATT and SNEGSKA (reference sequence). In DNA, the CDR3 is TGCAGCTACTCGCGTAGGGCGATAGGGGAGCAGTACTTC. It is translated as CSYSRRAIGEQYF.

The V gene is TRBV10-3, the J gene TRBJ2-2; TRBD2 might be the D (6 bases). Germline CDR1 reads ENHRY; CDR2 reads SYGVKD. The CDR3 consists of 12 residues. Between the trimmed V and J ends, which lost 10 bases and 6 bases, there was a span of 12 bases. CDR3 sequence: CATWRGAGELFF. DNA for the CDR3: TGTGCCACCTGGCGCGGGGCCGGGGAGCTGTTTTTT.

This clonotype turned up a few times. The V gene is TRBV10-3, the J gene TRBJ1-6, with unresolved D. V gave up 10 bases and J gave up 7 bases, with 17 bases separating them. Germline V gene sequence: CDR1 ENHRY, CDR2 SYGVKD. The CDR3 extends over 14 amino acids. The CDR3 bases are TGTGCCAGTTCTGGAGGGTCCTTGAATTCACCCCTCCACTTT. Encoded protein: CASSGGSLNSPLHF.

At least ten counts were recorded for this clonotype. The chain carries TRBV12-3 or TRBV12-4 and TRBJ2-2; D gene ambiguous. The V and J ends lost 3 bases and 4 bases respectively, with 6 bases between them. The CDR3 consists of 13 residues. The DNA of the CDR3 is TGTGCCAGCAGTTTTTTGGGCACCGGGGAGCTGTTTTTT. Amino acids: CASSFLGTGELFF.

At least ten counts were recorded for this clonotype. J is TRBJ2-7 and V is TRBV12-3 or TRBV12-4; D unresolved. The CDR3 has 13 residues. The V and J ends lost 2 bases and 6 bases respectively, with 11 bases between them. This CDR3 reads CASSLLDGLEQYF. The CDR3 nucleotides read TGTGCCAGCAGTTTATTGGACGGCCTCGAGCAGTACTTC.

This clonotype was found a few times. The V and J genes are TRBV20-1 and TRBJ2-5; 7 positions match TRBD2. From germline, CDR1 is DFQATT and CDR2 SNEGSKA (reference sequence). V shed 1 base, J shed 5 bases, and the junction held 13 bases outside the gene matches. The length of the CDR3 is 16 residues. The chain's CDR3 is CSARGGSGKRPETQYF. CDR3 DNA sequence: TGCAGTGCTAGAGGCGGGAGCGGGAAACGCCCCGAGACCCAGTACTTC.

This clonotype came up many times. The chain uses TRBV4-3 and TRBJ1-3; 7 positions agree with TRBD1. Per germline, CDR1 LGHNA and CDR2 YSLEER. V was pared by 4 bases and J by 5 bases, with 8 bases of the junction left unmatched. This CDR3 contains 15 residues. As DNA, the CDR3 is TGCGCCAGCAGCCGGATCCGGGACAGTAGAAACACCATATATTTT. It yields the protein CASSRIRDSRNTIYF.

Comments on this clonotype: Since no conserved phenylalanine or tryptophan closes the CDR3, a read error is the likely cause. This chain connects TRBV27 to TRBJ2-1; D is ambiguous. Trimming stripped 3 bases from V and 0 bases from J, with 9 bases between. The CDR3 covers 15 residues. Per the germline V gene, CDR1 is MNHEY and CDR2 is SMNVEV (reference sequence). The CDR3: CASSLGPSSYNEQFS. CDR3 in DNA: TGTGCCAGCAGTTTGGGTCCTAGCTCCTACAATGAGCAGTTCTCC.